A selection of T cell receptor beta chains follows, all from one sample in a study of blood T cell repertoires in COVID-19. Libraries were prepared by immunoSEQ multiplex PCR; TCRdb keeps only in-frame clonotypes and omits some of them. The repertoire holds approximately 50,000 clones, with more than 75% as singletons. The sequenced sample was peripheral blood. The receptor set was obtained from a man aged 50 to 59 with active COVID-19. Each CDR3 is given with its conserved first and last residue. A D gene is named only where the DNA matches it firmly. Rows give clone size only sometimes, using once, few, many, or a class for an expanded clone.

clone size | D gene | J gene | V gene | CDR3 protein | CDR3 DNA
. | TRBD2 | TRBJ2-3 | TRBV5-4 | CASSLSGTSGRAGTDTQYF | TGTGCCAGCAGCTTATCCGGGACTAGCGGGAGGGCGGGCACAGATACGCAGTATTTT
. | . | TRBJ1-1 | TRBV6-2/TRBV6-3 | CASSYFRGRNTEAFF | TGTGCCAGCAGTTACTTCAGGGGAAGAAACACTGAAGCTTTCTTT
. | . | TRBJ1-6 | TRBV5-4 | CASSLYSYNSPLHF | TGTGCCAGCAGCTTGTACTCCTATAATTCACCCCTCCACTTT
once | TRBD1 | TRBJ1-2 | TRBV5-1 | CASSLGQAGYGYTF | TGCGCCAGCAGCCTCGGACAGGCCGGCTATGGCTACACCTTC
. | . | TRBJ1-2 | TRBV10-2 | CASSEILSDYGYTF | TGCGCCAGCAGTGAGATCTTATCTGACTATGGCTACACCTTC
. | TRBD2 | TRBJ2-1 | TRBV10-3 | CAISDTSGRANEQFF | TGTGCCATCAGTGACACTAGCGGGAGGGCCAATGAGCAGTTCTTC
. | . | TRBJ1-4 | TRBV5-5 | CASSIIQGEKLFF | TGTGCCAGCAGCATAATACAGGGTGAAAAACTGTTTTTT
. | . | TRBJ1-5 | TRBV6-5 | CASSSGLWGQGQPQHF | TGTGCCAGCAGTTCGGGGCTTTGGGGGCAGGGTCAGCCCCAGCATTTT
. | . | TRBJ2-2 | TRBV7-3 | CASSTESNTGELFF | TGTGCCAGCAGCACAGAGTCGAACACCGGGGAGCTGTTTTTT
. | . | TRBJ1-2 | TRBV2 | CASRQGGYGYTF | TGTGCCAGCAGGCAGGGCGGCTATGGCTACACCTTC
. | TRBD1 | TRBJ1-3 | TRBV5-6 | CASSRQGKAGNTIYF | TGTGCCAGCAGCCGACAGGGGAAAGCTGGAAACACCATATATTTT
. | . | TRBJ1-4 | TRBV7-9 | CASSLEGLPNEKLFF | TGTGCCAGCAGCTTAGAGGGGCTGCCTAATGAAAAACTGTTTTTT
. | . | TRBJ2-2 | TRBV7-2 | CASSLGIGAVLTGELFF | TGTGCCAGCAGCTTAGGAATAGGAGCGGTTCTCACCGGGGAGCTGTTTTTT
. | . | TRBJ2-3 | TRBV13 | CASSFNPTQPDTQYF | TGTGCCAGCAGCTTTAACCCCACTCAACCAGATACGCAGTATTTT
. | TRBD1 | TRBJ2-1 | TRBV6-4 | CASRPSRGHGEQFF | TGTGCCAGCCGGCCAAGCAGGGGGCATGGTGAGCAGTTCTTC
. | . | TRBJ2-5 | TRBV5-4 | CASSRTVQETQYF | TGTGCCAGCAGCCGGACTGTCCAAGAGACCCAGTACTTC
. | . | TRBJ2-3 | TRBV7-2 | CASSLTGVRDTQYF | TGTGCCAGCAGCCTAACTGGAGTAAGGGATACGCAGTATTTT
. | TRBD1 | TRBJ1-2 | TRBV4-3 | CASSQVLGTGGGYTF | TGCGCCAGCAGCCAAGTCTTAGGGACAGGGGGTGGCTACACCTTC
once | TRBD1 | TRBJ1-5 | TRBV19 | CASSAGTAGNQPQHF | TGTGCCAGTAGTGCCGGGACAGCCGGCAATCAGCCCCAGCATTTT
. | TRBD2 | TRBJ2-2 | TRBV6-2/TRBV6-3 | CASSLPPGLAGAGELFF | TGTGCCAGCAGTTTACCGCCGGGACTAGCGGGAGCCGGGGAGCTGTTTTTT